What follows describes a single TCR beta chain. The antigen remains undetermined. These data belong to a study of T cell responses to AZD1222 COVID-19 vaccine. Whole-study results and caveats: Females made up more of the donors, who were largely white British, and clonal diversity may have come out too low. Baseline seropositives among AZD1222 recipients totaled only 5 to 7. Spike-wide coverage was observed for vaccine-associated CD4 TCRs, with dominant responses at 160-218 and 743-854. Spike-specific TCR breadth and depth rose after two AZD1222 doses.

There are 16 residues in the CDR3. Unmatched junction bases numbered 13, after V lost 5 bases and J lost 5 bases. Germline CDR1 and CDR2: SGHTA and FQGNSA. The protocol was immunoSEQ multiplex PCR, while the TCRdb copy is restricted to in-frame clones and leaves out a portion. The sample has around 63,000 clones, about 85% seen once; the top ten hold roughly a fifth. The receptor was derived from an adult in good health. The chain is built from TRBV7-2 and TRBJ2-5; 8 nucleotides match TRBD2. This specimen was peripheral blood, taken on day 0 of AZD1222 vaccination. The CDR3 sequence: CASSPTLAVGGETQYF. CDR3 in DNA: TGTGCCAGCAGCCCAACACTAGCGGTGGGGGGGGAGACCCAGTACTTC.